Each of the 23 T cell receptor beta chains below was sequenced from the same sample in a study of T cell responses to AZD1222 COVID-19 vaccine. The table came from immunoSEQ multiplex PCR; TCRdb's copy has only in-frame clones and leaves some out. Among roughly 150,000 clones, around 90% were seen once, and the ten largest hold about 4.5%. Sequenced material: peripheral blood, taken on day 0 of AZD1222 vaccination. The receptors here all came from an adult in good health.

In nucleotides, the CDR3 is TGTGCCAGCAGCCCATCCGGGACTAGCGGGAGTGATGAGCAGTTCTTC. It yields the protein CASSPSGTSGSDEQFF. The J gene is TRBJ2-1, the V gene TRBV4-2; 14 nucleotides align to TRBD2. The CDR3 contains 16 residues. The J segment lost 8 bases and the V segment lost 4 bases, leaving 7 bases of the junction unmatched. Germline V gene sequence: CDR1 LGHNA, CDR2 YNFKEQ.

This rearrangement joins TRBV4-1 to TRBJ2-3; 8 bases fit TRBD2. This CDR3 spans 17 amino acids. The V gene's germline CDR1 is MGHRA and CDR2 YSYEKL. V was clipped by 4 bases and J by 4 bases; unmatched bases: 13. The CDR3 region has the DNA TGCGCCAGCAGCCTCAATCTAGCGGGTACCTCCCCAGATACGCAGTATTTT. Protein: CASSLNLAGTSPDTQYF.

The gene calls are TRBV11-2 and TRBJ2-1; 8 bases line up with TRBD2. The CDR3 contains 16 residues. The junction had 4 bases not matched to a gene; V was cut back by 2 bases and J by 1 base. CDR1 and CDR2 from the germline V gene are SGHAT and FQNNGV. The CDR3 bases are TGTGCCAGCAGCTTAATAGCGGGACAATCCTACAATGAGCAGTTCTTC. Residues: CASSLIAGQSYNEQFF.

The rearrangement links TRBV7-2 to TRBJ2-3; D is uncertain. The germline V gene encodes CDR1 SGHTA and CDR2 FQGNSA. V was trimmed by 1 base and J by 5 bases, leaving 10 bases between them. This CDR3 is 14 amino acids long. DNA for the CDR3: TGTGCCAGCAGCTTAGTTGGCCCGGAAGATACGCAGTATTTT. Amino acids: CASSLVGPEDTQYF.

Concerning this clone: Compared with germline, one end of the junction differs, possibly owing to a read error. The chain links TRBV3-1 (or the pseudogene TRBV3-2) to TRBJ1-1; the match to TRBD1 covers 7 bases. This CDR3 has 13 amino acids. Germline loops: CDR1 LGHDT, CDR2 YNNKEL (reference sequence). Here the CDR3 reads CASRKTGNPEAFF. DNA of the CDR3: TGTGCCAGCAGAAAGACAGGGAACCCTGAAGCTTTCTTT.

The chain carries TRBV20-1 and TRBJ2-2; D perhaps matches TRBD2 (6 bases). V shed 6 bases and J shed 4 bases, with 6 bases lying between them. Per germline, CDR1 DFQATT and CDR2 SNEGSKA (reference sequence). This CDR3 comprises 11 residues. CDR3 in DNA: TGCAGTGCCGGGGGCACCGGGGAGCTGTTTTTT. It is translated as CSAGGTGELFF.

This chain connects TRBV19 to TRBJ1-5; 7 positions agree with TRBD1. J lost 1 base, V lost 7 bases, and 4 bases had no gene match. In germline, CDR1 is LNHDA, CDR2 SQIVND (reference sequence). This CDR3 comprises 14 residues. CDR3 loop: CASTPTGSNQPQHF. The DNA for the CDR3 is TGTGCCAGTACGCCGACAGGGAGCAATCAGCCCCAGCATTTT.

The chain recombines TRBV19 with TRBJ1-1, with a tentative D call TRBD1 (6 bases). V was shortened by 10 bases and J by 1 base, with 19 bases between the two germline ends. This CDR3 region has 15 residues. Looked up from germline, CDR1 is LNHDA and CDR2 is SQIVND (reference sequence). The CDR3 bases are TGTGCCACCCTTTGGGATCAGGGGAAGAACACTGAAGCTTTCTTT. Amino acid sequence: CATLWDQGKNTEAFF.

The genes are TRBV7-2 and TRBJ2-7; 7 bases map to TRBD1. The CDR3 sequence is 15 residues long. The V gene end was trimmed by 4 bases and the J gene end by 2 bases; junction bases not matched to a gene: 8. Germline CDR1 is SGHTA and CDR2 is FQGNSA. Here the CDR3 reads CASSSTGTVPYEQYF. CDR3 DNA: TGTGCCAGCAGCTCCACCGGGACAGTGCCCTACGAGCAGTACTTC.

The gene calls are TRBV20-1 and TRBJ2-1; TRBD2 agrees at 8 bases. V shed 3 bases and J 7 bases; nucleotides not matched to a gene: 8. The length of the CDR3 is 14 residues. In germline, CDR1 is DFQATT, CDR2 SNEGSKA (reference sequence). The CDR3 nucleotides are TGCAGTGCTAGTTATCGACTAGCGAGGAATGAGCAGTTCTTC. It yields the protein CSASYRLARNEQFF.

The chain links TRBV28 to TRBJ1-1; 8 nucleotides match TRBD1. This CDR3 comprises 14 residues. Germline CDR1 and CDR2: MDHEN and SYDVKM. V shed 5 bases, J shed 7 bases, and the junction held 9 bases outside the gene matches. The chain's CDR3 is CASSPDRARGEAFF. In nucleotides, the CDR3 is TGTGCCAGCAGTCCGGACAGGGCTCGGGGTGAAGCTTTCTTT. The full variable domain, with the rest looked up from reference TRBV28 and TRBJ1-1, is DVKVTQSSRYLVKRTGEKVFLECVQDMDHENMFWYRQDPGLGLRLIYFSYDVKMKEKGDIPEGYSVSREKKERFSLILESASTNQTSMYLCASSPDRARGEAFFGQGTRLTVV.

This chain uses TRBV7-2 with TRBJ2-7, with TRBD2 matching over 8 bases. The CDR3 length is 17 residues. Germline-derived CDR1 and CDR2 are SGHTA and FQGNSA. Trimming at V came to 3 bases and at J to 3 bases, leaving 13 bases not matched to a gene. The CDR3 loop is CASSFSSYGGRSYEQYF. In DNA, the CDR3 is TGTGCCAGCAGCTTTAGCAGTTATGGCGGGAGGAGCTACGAGCAGTACTTC.

CDR3 loop: CASSYEPGWGEAFF. CDR3 DNA sequence: TGTGCCAGCAGTTATGAACCAGGGTGGGGCGAAGCTTTCTTT. The chain combines TRBV6-5 with TRBJ1-1; maybe TRBD1 (5 bases). Germline CDR1 reads MNHEY; CDR2 reads SVGAGI. Trimming shortened V by 3 bases and J by 8 bases, and 16 bases separated the two germline ends. The CDR3 spans 14 residues.

V is TRBV7-9 and J is TRBJ1-2, with TRBD1 identical over 7 bases. Germline V gene data show CDR1 as SEHNR and CDR2 as FQNEAQ (reference sequence). The V segment lost 5 bases and the J segment 5 bases; nucleotides outside the gene matches: 14. The CDR3 sequence is 16 residues long. CDR3 in DNA: TGTGCCAGCAGCCGCGGGACAGAGATGGGAGTATATGGCTACACCTTC. It is translated as CASSRGTEMGVYGYTF.

V gene TRBV24-1 combines with J gene TRBJ2-1, with 10 bases fitting TRBD2. Germline CDR1 and CDR2: KGHDR and SFDVKD. This CDR3 spans 18 amino acids. Trimming at V came to 3 bases and at J to 2 bases, leaving 9 bases not matched to a gene. CDR3 region: CATSDTSGLAATYNEQFF. The CDR3 DNA reads TGTGCCACCAGTGATACTTCCGGACTAGCGGCCACCTACAATGAGCAGTTCTTC.

The genes are TRBV4-2 and TRBJ2-1; possible D gene TRBD2, 5 bases. Germline V gives CDR1 LGHNA, CDR2 YNFKEQ. V was trimmed by 1 base and J by 13 bases, leaving 17 bases between them. There are 14 residues in the CDR3. This CDR3 reads CASSQGVKAEVQFF. In nucleotides, the CDR3 is TGTGCCAGCAGCCAAGGGGTGAAAGCGGAAGTACAGTTCTTC.

The J gene is TRBJ1-3, the V gene TRBV3-1 (or the pseudogene TRBV3-2); D is ambiguous. The CDR3 contains 12 residues. V dropped 1 base and J dropped 2 bases, with 0 bases sitting between them. Germline CDR1 is LGHDT and CDR2 is YNNKEL (reference sequence). The CDR3 DNA is TGTGCCAGCAGCCAAGCTGGAAACACCATATATTTT. Translating it yields CASSQAGNTIYF.

Comments on this clone: At one end the junction does not follow the germline gene, possibly because of a read error. The chain carries TRBV7-7 and TRBJ2-5, with TRBD2 identical over 10 bases. The CDR3 is 15 amino acids. Germline V gives CDR1 SSHAT, CDR2 FNYEAQ (reference sequence). The CDR3 spells CASSGGVAAQETQYF. The CDR3, as DNA: TGTGCTAGCAGCGGGGGGGTAGCGGCCCAAGAGACCCAGTACTTC.

The V gene is TRBV19, the J gene TRBJ2-7, with 11 positions matching TRBD1. The CDR3 consists of 15 residues. J lost 6 bases, V lost 5 bases, and 9 bases had no gene match. CDR1 LNHDA and CDR2 SQIVND come from the germline V gene (reference sequence). As DNA, the CDR3 is TGTGCCAGTAGTCTAGGACAGGGGGCGGCCGGCGAGCAGTACTTC. This codes for CASSLGQGAAGEQYF.

The chain combines TRBV5-4 with TRBJ1-4, with D possibly matching TRBD1 (5 bases). Per germline, CDR1 SGHNT and CDR2 YYREEE (reference sequence). The V end was cut by 3 bases, the J end by 0 bases, with 9 bases between. The CDR3 loop spans 15 amino acids. The CDR3 DNA follows: TGTGCCAGCAGCTGGGGGGGGGCAACTAATGAAAAACTGTTTTTT. This sequence encodes CASSWGGATNEKLFF.

The gene calls are TRBV28 and TRBJ2-7; D remains ambiguous. The CDR3 is made up of 15 amino acids. Trimming removed 1 base at V and 1 base at J, with 11 bases between. CDR1 is MDHEN, CDR2 SYDVKM, per germline. CDR3 residues: CASSLLPTISYEQYF. CDR3 in DNA: TGTGCCAGCAGTTTATTACCGACAATTTCCTACGAGCAGTACTTC.

The chain uses TRBV19 and TRBJ1-5; no clear D gene. This CDR3 spans 17 amino acids. V was shortened by 7 bases and J by 0 bases, with 19 bases between the two germline ends. Germline V gene data show CDR1 as LNHDA and CDR2 as SQIVND (reference sequence). The CDR3 spells CASKAGRAGGSNQPQHF. CDR3 coding DNA: TGTGCCAGTAAAGCCGGGAGGGCAGGAGGTAGCAATCAGCCCCAGCATTTT.

The chain couples TRBV28 to TRBJ1-4, with D possibly being TRBD1 (6 bases). This CDR3 spans 17 amino acids. The ends were cut back, 3 bases at V and 4 bases at J, with 18 bases in the middle. In germline, CDR1 is MDHEN, CDR2 SYDVKM. CDR3 nucleotides: TGTGCCAGCAGTTTGTATACAGGGCGGGGGGGTAATGAAAAACTGTTTTTT. As protein: CASSLYTGRGGNEKLFF.